These 5 T cell receptor beta chains share one sample of origin, sequenced in a study of blood T cell repertoires in COVID-19 (dated by TCRdb to the early 2020s). The library was produced with the immunoSEQ multiplex PCR assay. TCRdb obtained this table from immuneACCESS and retained in-frame rearrangements with V and J assigned. These tables miss some clones; where compared with another copy, unresolved V genes account for less than half of the shortfall, and the remainder is unexplained. A total of over 25,000 clones appear in this sample, about 76% of them only once. Of the sample, over 12% is held by the ten largest clones. What was sequenced was peripheral blood. The receptors were sampled from an older man with active or convalescent COVID-19.

This rearrangement joins TRBV6-5 to TRBJ2-7, with 10 positions matching TRBD2. The length of the CDR3 is 15 residues. CDR1 is MNHEY and CDR2 is SVGAGI in the germline V gene. Trimming removed 5 bases from V and 4 bases from J; junction bases left unmatched: 8. The CDR3: CASSPSGGKRYEQYF. The CDR3 bases are TGTGCCAGCAGTCCTAGCGGGGGAAAGAGGTACGAGCAGTACTTC.

The chain carries TRBV6-5 and TRBJ2-1, with 7 bases matching TRBD2. The CDR3 has 14 amino acids. Germline CDR1 and CDR2: MNHEY and SVGAGI. J was trimmed by 9 bases and V by 8 bases; bases with no gene match: 13. CDR3 in DNA: TGTGCCAGCGGGGCGGGTCTAGCGGTCGGTGAGCAGTTCTTC. This codes for CASGAGLAVGEQFF.

CDR3: CASSQGARQPQHF. The CDR3 DNA is TGTGCCAGCAGTCAGGGGGCTCGGCAGCCCCAGCATTTT. The gene calls are TRBV12-3 or TRBV12-4 and TRBJ1-5; 8 bases line up with TRBD1. Germline trimming cut 5 bases from V and 7 bases from J; bases unmatched to any gene: 4. The CDR3 contains 13 residues.

V gene TRBV7-9 combines with J gene TRBJ1-2; 8 bases line up with TRBD1. Trimming at V came to 5 bases and at J to 5 bases, leaving 4 bases not matched to a gene. Germline V CDR1 and CDR2: SEHNR, FQNEAQ (reference sequence). The CDR3 is made up of 13 amino acids. This CDR3 reads CASSPRTGYGYTF. CDR3 DNA sequence: TGTGCCAGCAGCCCCAGGACAGGGTATGGCTACACCTTC. Full variable domain (missing parts from reference TRBV7-9 and TRBJ1-2): DTGVSQNPRHKITKRGQNVTFRCDPISEHNRLYWYRQTLGQGPEFLTYFQNEAQLEKSRLLSDRFSAERPKGSFSTLEIQRTEQGDSAMYLCASSPRTGYGYTFGSGTRLTVV.

The chain combines TRBV2 with TRBJ2-3; no firm D call. The ends were cut back, 5 bases at V and 5 bases at J, with 11 bases in the middle. The CDR3 totals 13 residues. Germline V gene lookup returns CDR1 SNHLY and CDR2 FYNNEI. CDR3 DNA sequence: TGTGCCAGCAGTTTCACCACGGGAGATACGCAGTATTTT. It yields the protein CASSFTTGDTQYF.